This TCR beta chain emerged from a study of CD8 T cells in Susac syndrome. The RNA, roughly 0.45 to 1 ug, was put through reverse transcription using random hexamers. TCR beta CDR3 was amplified by immunoSEQ covering 54 Vbeta and 13 Jbeta. TCRdb passed the immunoSEQ multiplex PCR reads through MiXCR, listing each CDR3 protein once. The repertoire consists of some 110,000 distinct CDR3 sequences, with around 94% occurring once and the leading ten covering about 0.29%. In regard to this clonotype: Its antigen is not known.

Study results and caveats: Susac-specific public clones were found in both the total CD8+ and the CD8+ TEMRA repertoires, with some 15 in the former and roughly five in the latter.

V trimming: 2 bases; J trimming: 4 bases; junction bases outside the gene matches: 0. The CDR3 covers 13 residues. Germline V lookup: CDR1 KGHDR, CDR2 SFDVKD. The specimen was CD8+ T cells from PBMCs. The sequence derives from a human donor with Susac syndrome. V usage is TRBV24-1 and J usage is TRBJ2-5; 7 bases line up with TRBD1. The CDR3 DNA is TGTGCCACCAGTGATTACAGGGGAGAGACCCAGTACTTC. Protein product: CATSDYRGETQYF.